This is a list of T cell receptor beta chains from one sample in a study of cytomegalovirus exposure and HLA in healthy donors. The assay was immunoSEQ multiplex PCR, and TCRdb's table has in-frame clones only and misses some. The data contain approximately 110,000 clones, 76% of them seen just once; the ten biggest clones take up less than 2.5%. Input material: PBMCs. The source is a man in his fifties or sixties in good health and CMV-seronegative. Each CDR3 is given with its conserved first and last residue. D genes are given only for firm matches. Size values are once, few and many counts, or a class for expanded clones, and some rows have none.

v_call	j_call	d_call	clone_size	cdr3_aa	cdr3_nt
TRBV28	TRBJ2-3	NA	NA	CASSLTGGLDTQYF	TGTGCCAGCAGTTTAACGGGGGGCCTGGATACGCAGTATTTT
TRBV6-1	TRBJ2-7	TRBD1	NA	CASPRQGAFYEQYF	TGTGCCAGCCCCCGACAGGGGGCTTTCTACGAGCAGTACTTC
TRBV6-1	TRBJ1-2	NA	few	CASSEGVNYGYTF	TGTGCCAGCAGCGAGGGAGTGAACTATGGCTACACCTTC
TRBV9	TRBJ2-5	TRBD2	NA	CASSVGGSGGAETQYF	TGTGCCAGCAGCGTAGGGGGTAGCGGGGGGGCCGAGACCCAGTACTTC
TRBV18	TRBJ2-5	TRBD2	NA	CATLADLQETQYF	TGTGCCACCCTAGCGGATCTACAAGAGACCCAGTACTTC
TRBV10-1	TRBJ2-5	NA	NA	CASSELPPGSSGETQYF	TGCGCCAGCAGTGAGTTACCCCCCGGCTCCTCGGGGGAGACCCAGTACTTC
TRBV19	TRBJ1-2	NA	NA	CASSPGNYGYTF	TGTGCCAGTAGTCCAGGAAACTATGGCTACACCTTC
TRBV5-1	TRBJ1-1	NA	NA	CASSLWGDTEAFF	TGCGCCAGCAGTCTTTGGGGGGACACTGAAGCTTTCTTT
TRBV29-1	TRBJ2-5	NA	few	CSLNTGAGETQYF	TGCAGCCTCAACACAGGAGCAGGAGAGACCCAGTACTTC
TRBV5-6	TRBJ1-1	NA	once	CASSSRGGSTEAFF	TGTGCCAGCAGCTCCCGAGGGGGAAGCACTGAAGCTTTCTTT
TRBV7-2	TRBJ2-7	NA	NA	CASSGRAGLSSYEQYF	TGTGCCAGCAGCGGCCGGGCGGGCCTCAGCTCCTACGAGCAGTACTTC
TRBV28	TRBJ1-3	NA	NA	CASSLAYQGLGNTIYF	TGTGCCAGCAGTTTAGCCTACCAGGGGTTGGGAAACACCATATATTTT